Here is one TCR beta chain with its context. With 0 bases clipped from V and 10 bases from J, the junction kept 2 bases outside the gene matches. Germline V CDR1 and CDR2: MRHNA, SNTAGT. The CDR3 covers 13 residues. Only in-frame clones appear in the TCRdb table, and some are missing; sequencing was by immunoSEQ multiplex PCR. The profile shows 120,000 or so clones, around four fifths of them singletons. This specimen comes from a study of blood T cell repertoires in COVID-19. About the study: Donors in the United States, Italy and Spain gave samples during acute or convalescent COVID-19. T cells, B-cell-depleted T cells, or PBMCs supplied cDNA or gDNA.

The specimen sequenced was peripheral blood. The sequence derives from a human donor in a cohort sampled during active COVID-19. The chain combines TRBV6-4 with TRBJ2-1; 8 bases fit TRBD2. The CDR3 loop reads CASSDSGLGEQFF. As DNA, the CDR3 is TGTGCCAGCAGTGACTCGGGACTAGGGGAGCAGTTCTTC.